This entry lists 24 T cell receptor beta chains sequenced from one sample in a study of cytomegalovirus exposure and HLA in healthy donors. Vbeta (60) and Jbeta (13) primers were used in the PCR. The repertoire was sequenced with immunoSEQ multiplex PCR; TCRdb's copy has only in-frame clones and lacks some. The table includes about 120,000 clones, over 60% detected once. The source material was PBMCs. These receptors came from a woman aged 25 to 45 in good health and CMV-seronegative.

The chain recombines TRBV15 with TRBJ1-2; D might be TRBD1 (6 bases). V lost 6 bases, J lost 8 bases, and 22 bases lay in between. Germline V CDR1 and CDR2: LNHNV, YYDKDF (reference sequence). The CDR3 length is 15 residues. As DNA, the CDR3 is TGTGCCACCAGAGGGTCGACAGGTTTTCTATACGGCTACACCTTC. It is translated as CATRGSTGFLYGYTF.

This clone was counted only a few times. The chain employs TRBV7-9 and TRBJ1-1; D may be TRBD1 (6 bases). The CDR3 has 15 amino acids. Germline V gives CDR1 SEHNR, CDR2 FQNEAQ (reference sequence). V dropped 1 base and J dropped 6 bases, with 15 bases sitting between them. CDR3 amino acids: CASSLVSGATPEAFF. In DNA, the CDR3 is TGTGCCAGCAGCTTAGTCTCAGGGGCGACTCCTGAAGCTTTCTTT.

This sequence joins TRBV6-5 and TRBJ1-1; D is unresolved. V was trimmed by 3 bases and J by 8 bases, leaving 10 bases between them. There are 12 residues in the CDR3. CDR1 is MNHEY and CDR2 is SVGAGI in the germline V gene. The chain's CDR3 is CASSYLSGEAFF. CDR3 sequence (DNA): TGTGCCAGCAGTTATCTATCGGGGGAAGCTTTCTTT.

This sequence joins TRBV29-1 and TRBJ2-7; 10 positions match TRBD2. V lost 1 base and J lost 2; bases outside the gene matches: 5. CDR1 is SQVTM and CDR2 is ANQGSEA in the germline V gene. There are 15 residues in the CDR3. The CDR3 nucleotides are TGCAGCGTTGAAGGAACCCTAGCGGGGGCCTACGAGCAGTACTTC. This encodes CSVEGTLAGAYEQYF.

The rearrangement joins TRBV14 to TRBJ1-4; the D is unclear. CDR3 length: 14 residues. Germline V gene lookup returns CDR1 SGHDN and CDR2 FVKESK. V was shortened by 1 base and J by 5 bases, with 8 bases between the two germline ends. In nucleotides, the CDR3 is TGTGCCAGCAGCCAAGGGAGTCGGAATGAAAAACTGTTTTTT. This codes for CASSQGSRNEKLFF.

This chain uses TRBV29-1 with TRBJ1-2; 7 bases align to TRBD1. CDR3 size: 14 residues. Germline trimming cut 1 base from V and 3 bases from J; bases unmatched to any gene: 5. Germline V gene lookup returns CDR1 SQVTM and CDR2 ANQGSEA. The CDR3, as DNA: TGCAGCGTTGAAGGGAGGGGGCGTCACTATGGCTACACCTTC. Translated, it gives CSVEGRGRHYGYTF.

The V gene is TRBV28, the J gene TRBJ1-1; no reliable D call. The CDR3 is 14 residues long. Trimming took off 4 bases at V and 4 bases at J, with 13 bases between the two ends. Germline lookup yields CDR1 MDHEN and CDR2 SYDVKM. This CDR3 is CASSSFNGGTEAFF. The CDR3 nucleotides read TGTGCCAGCAGTTCCTTCAACGGTGGCACTGAAGCTTTCTTT.

For the CDR3, the DNA is TGTGCCAGCAGCTTAGGCGGTGGCGCAACTGAAGCTTTCTTT. Its translation is CASSLGGGATEAFF. The chain combines TRBV7-8 with TRBJ1-1; D is unclear. The CDR3 covers 14 residues. Between the trimmed V and J ends, which lost 1 base and 5 bases, there was a span of 11 bases. Germline CDR1 and CDR2: SGHVS and FQNEAQ.

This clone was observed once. DNA for the CDR3: TGTGCCAGTACGGACAGGGGAAGACAAGAGACCCAGTACTTC. Translated, it gives CASTDRGRQETQYF. V usage is TRBV19 and J usage is TRBJ2-5, with TRBD1 identical over 9 bases. Germline V lookup: CDR1 LNHDA, CDR2 SQIVND (reference sequence). The CDR3 contains 14 residues. Germline trimming cut 7 bases from V and 2 bases from J; bases unmatched to any gene: 5.

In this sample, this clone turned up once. DNA for the CDR3: TGTGCCAGCAGCTTAGTGACAGGGCGAGGCTACACCTTC. Its translation: CASSLVTGRGYTF. The J gene is TRBJ1-2, the V gene TRBV7-2; 7 nucleotides match TRBD1. The CDR3 loop spans 13 amino acids. V trimming: 1 base; J trimming: 8 bases; junction bases outside the gene matches: 4. Germline V gene lookup returns CDR1 SGHTA and CDR2 FQGNSA.

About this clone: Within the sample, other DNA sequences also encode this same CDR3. CDR3 sequence reads: CASSAGNTEAFF. CDR3 DNA sequence: TGTGCCAGCAGCGCAGGGAACACTGAAGCTTTCTTT. This rearrangement joins TRBV6-5 to TRBJ1-1; no reliable D call. Deletions cut 6 bases from V and 1 base from J, with 6 bases between. Per the germline V gene, CDR1 is MNHEY and CDR2 is SVGAGI. The CDR3 runs to 12 residues.

CDR3: CATPREDYTGELFF. DNA of the CDR3: TGTGCCACCCCCCGGGAGGATTACACCGGGGAGCTGTTTTTT. The chain uses TRBV28 and TRBJ2-2; 7 nucleotides align to TRBD2. V lost 10 bases, J lost 3 bases, and 8 bases stayed unmatched. The CDR3 has 14 residues. Per the germline V gene, CDR1 is MDHEN and CDR2 is SYDVKM.

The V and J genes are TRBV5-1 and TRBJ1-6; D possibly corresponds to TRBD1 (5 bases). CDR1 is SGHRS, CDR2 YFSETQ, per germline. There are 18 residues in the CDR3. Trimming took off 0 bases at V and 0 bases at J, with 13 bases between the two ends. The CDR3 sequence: CASSLARQTSSYNSPLHF. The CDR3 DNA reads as TGCGCCAGCAGCTTGGCCAGACAGACGAGCTCCTATAATTCACCCCTCCACTTT.

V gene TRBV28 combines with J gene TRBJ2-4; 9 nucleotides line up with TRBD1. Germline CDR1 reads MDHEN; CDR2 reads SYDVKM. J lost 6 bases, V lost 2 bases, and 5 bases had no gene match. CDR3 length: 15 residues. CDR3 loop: CASSLQDRGANIQYF. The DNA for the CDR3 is TGTGCCAGCAGTTTACAAGACAGGGGGGCAAACATTCAGTACTTC.

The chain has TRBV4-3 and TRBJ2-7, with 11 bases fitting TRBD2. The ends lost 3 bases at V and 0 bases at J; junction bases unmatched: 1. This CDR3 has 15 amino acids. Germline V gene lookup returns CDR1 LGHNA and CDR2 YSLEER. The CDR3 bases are TGCGCCAGCAGCCAGCTAGCGGGGGGCTCCTACGAGCAGTACTTC. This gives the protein CASSQLAGGSYEQYF.

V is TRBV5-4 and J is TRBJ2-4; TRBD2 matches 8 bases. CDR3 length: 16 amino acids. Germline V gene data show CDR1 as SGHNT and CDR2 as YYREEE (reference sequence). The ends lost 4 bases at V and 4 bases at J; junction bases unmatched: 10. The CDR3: CASSHVRAGGKNIQYF. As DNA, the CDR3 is TGTGCCAGCAGCCACGTCCGTGCGGGAGGAAAAAACATTCAGTACTTC.

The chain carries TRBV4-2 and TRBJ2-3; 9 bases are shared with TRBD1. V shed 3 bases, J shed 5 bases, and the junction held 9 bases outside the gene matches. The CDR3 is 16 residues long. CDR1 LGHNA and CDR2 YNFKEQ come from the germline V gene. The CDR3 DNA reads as TGTGCCAGCAGCCAGGACAGGGGCGCAACTGGAGATACGCAGTATTTT. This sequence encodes CASSQDRGATGDTQYF.

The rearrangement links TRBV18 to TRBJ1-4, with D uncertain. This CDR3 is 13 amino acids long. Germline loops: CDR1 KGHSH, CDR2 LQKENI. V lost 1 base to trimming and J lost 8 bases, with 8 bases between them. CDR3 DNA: TGTGCCAGCTCACCACGACGGGAGGAAAAACTGTTTTTT. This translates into CASSPRREEKLFF.

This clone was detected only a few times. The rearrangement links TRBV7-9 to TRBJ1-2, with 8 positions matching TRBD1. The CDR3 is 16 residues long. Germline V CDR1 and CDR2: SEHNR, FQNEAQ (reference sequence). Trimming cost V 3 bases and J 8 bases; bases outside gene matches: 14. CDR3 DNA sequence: TGTGCCAGCAGCTTCCTTCCAAGGACAGGGTTGTTCGGCTACACCTTC. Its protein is CASSFLPRTGLFGYTF.

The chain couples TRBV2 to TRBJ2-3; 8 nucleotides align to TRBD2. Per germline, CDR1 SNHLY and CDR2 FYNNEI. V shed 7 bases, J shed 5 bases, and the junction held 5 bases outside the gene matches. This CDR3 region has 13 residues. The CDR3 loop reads CASIEREKDTQYF. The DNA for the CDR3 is TGTGCCAGCATAGAGCGGGAGAAAGATACGCAGTATTTT.

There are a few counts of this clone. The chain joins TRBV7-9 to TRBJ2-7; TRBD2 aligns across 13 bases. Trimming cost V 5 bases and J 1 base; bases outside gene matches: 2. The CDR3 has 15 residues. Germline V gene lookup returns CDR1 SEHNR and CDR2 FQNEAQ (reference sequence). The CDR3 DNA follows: TGTGCCAGCAGCCGGACTAGCGGGGGTTCCTACGAGCAGTACTTC. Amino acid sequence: CASSRTSGGSYEQYF.

The CDR3 DNA reads as TGTGCCAGCAGCGTAGAAGGGACAGGGGGCGACGAGCAGTACTTC. Its protein is CASSVEGTGGDEQYF. The chain combines TRBV9 with TRBJ2-7, with 12 positions matching TRBD1. The CDR3 length is 15 residues. Germline assignment: CDR1 SGDLS and CDR2 YYNGEE. Germline trimming cut 0 bases from V and 5 bases from J; bases unmatched to any gene: 3.

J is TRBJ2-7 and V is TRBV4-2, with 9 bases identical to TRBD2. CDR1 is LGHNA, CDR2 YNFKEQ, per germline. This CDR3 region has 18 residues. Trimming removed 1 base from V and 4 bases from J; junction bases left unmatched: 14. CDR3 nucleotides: TGTGCCAGCAGCCAAGGGCCCCCGGGACTAGCTCTATTTTACGAGCAGTACTTC. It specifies CASSQGPPGLALFYEQYF.

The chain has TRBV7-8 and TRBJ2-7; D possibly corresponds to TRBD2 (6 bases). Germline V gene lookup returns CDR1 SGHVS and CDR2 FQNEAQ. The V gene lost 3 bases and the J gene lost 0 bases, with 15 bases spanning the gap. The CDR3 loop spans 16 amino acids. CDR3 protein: CASSFGSGPSSYEQYF. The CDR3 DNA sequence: TGTGCCAGCAGCTTCGGCAGCGGGCCGAGCTCCTACGAGCAGTACTTC.